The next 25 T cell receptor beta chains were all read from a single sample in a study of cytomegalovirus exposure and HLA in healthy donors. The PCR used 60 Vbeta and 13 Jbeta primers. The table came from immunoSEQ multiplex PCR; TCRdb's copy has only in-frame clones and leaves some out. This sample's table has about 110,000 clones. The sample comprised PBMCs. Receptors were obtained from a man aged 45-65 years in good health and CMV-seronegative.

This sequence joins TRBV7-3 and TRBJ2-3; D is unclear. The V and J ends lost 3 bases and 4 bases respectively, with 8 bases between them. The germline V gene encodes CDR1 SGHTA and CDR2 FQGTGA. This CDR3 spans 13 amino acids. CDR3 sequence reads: CASSLEPADTQYF. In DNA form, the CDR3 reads TGTGCCAGCAGCTTGGAGCCCGCAGATACGCAGTATTTT. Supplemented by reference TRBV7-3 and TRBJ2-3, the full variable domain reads GAGVSQTPSNKVTEKGKYVELRCDPISGHTALYWYRQSLGQGPEFLIYFQGTGAADDSGLPNDRFFAVRPEGSVSTLKIQRTERGDSAVYLCASSLEPADTQYFGPGTRLTVL.

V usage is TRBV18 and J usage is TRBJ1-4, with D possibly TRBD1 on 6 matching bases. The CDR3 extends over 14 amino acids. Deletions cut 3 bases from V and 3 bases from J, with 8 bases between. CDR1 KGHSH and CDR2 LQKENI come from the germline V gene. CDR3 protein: CASSPGAANEKLFF. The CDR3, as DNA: TGTGCCAGCTCACCGGGGGCAGCTAATGAAAAACTGTTTTTT.

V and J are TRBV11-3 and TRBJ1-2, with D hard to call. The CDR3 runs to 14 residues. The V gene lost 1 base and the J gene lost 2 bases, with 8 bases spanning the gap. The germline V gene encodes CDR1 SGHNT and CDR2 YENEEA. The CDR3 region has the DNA TGTGCCAGCAGCTTAGTCCCAGGCAACTATGGCTACACCTTC. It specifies CASSLVPGNYGYTF.

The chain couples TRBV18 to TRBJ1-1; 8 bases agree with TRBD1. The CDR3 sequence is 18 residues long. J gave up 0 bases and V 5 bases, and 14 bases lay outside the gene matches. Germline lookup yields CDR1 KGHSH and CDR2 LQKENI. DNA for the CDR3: TGTGCCAGCTCAACGATTCCGGGACAGGTGGGGTTGAACACTGAAGCTTTCTTT. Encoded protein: CASSTIPGQVGLNTEAFF.

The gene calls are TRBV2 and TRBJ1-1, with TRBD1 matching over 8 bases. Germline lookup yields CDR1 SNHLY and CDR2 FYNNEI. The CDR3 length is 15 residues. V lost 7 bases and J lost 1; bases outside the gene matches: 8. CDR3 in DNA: TGTGCCAGCAACCAGGTTGGGACAGGGAACACTGAAGCTTTCTTT. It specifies CASNQVGTGNTEAFF.

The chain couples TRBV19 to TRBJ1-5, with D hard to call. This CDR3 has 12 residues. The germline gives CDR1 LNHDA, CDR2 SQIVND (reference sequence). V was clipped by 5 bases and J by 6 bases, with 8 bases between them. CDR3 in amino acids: CASSHPVQPQHF. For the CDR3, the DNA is TGTGCCAGTAGTCACCCGGTTCAGCCCCAGCATTTT.

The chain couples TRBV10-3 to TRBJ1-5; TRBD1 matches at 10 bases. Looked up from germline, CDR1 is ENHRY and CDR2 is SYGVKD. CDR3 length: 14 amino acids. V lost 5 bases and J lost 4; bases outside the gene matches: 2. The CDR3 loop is CAISRTGGNQPQHF. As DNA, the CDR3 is TGTGCCATCAGTCGGACAGGGGGAAATCAGCCCCAGCATTTT.

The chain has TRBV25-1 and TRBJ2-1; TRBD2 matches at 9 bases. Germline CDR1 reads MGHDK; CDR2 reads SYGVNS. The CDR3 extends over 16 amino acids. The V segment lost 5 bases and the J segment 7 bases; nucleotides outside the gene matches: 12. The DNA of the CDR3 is TGTGCCAGCAGTAACCTCCTAGCGGGAATGGATAATGAGCAGTTCTTC. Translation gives CASSNLLAGMDNEQFF.

CDR3 bases: TGCGCCAGCAGCCCTTTACAGGGTGGCACTGAAGCTTTCTTT. It yields the protein CASSPLQGGTEAFF. The chain uses TRBV5-1 and TRBJ1-1; possible D gene TRBD1, 6 bases. V was pared by 4 bases and J by 4 bases, with 14 bases between. The CDR3 covers 14 residues. CDR1 is SGHRS, CDR2 YFSETQ, per germline.

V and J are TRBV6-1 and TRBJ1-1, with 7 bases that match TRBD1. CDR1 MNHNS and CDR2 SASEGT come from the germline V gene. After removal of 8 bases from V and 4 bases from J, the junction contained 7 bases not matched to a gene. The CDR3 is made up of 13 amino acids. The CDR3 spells CASQMTGSTEAFF. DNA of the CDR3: TGTGCCAGCCAAATGACAGGGAGCACTGAAGCTTTCTTT.

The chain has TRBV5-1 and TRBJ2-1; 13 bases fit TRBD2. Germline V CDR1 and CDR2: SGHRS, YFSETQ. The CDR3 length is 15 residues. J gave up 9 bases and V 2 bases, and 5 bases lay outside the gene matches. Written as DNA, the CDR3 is TGCGCCAGCAGCTTAGGACTAGCGGGAGTAAGTGAGCAGTTCTTC. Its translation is CASSLGLAGVSEQFF.

The CDR3 DNA sequence: TGTGCCAGCAGCTTTTCAGGGGGAGATCAGCCCCAGCATTTT. It encodes CASSFSGGDQPQHF. This rearrangement joins TRBV7-2 to TRBJ1-5; 7 nucleotides match TRBD1. V lost 3 bases to trimming and J lost 5 bases; unmatched junction nucleotides: 4. CDR3 length: 14 amino acids. The germline V gene encodes CDR1 SGHTA and CDR2 FQGNSA.

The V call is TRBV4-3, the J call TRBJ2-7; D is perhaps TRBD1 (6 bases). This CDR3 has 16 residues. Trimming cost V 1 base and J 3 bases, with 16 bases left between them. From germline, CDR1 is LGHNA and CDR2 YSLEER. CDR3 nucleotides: TGCGCCAGCAGCCAAGGGCAGGGGATTGGATTCTACGAGCAGTACTTC. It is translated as CASSQGQGIGFYEQYF.

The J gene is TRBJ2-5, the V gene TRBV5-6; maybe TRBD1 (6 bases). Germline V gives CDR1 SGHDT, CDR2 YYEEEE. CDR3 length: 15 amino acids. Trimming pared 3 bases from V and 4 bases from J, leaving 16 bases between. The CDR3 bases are TGTGCCAGCAGCTCTGGGACACAAGAACGAGAGACCCAGTACTTC. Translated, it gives CASSSGTQERETQYF. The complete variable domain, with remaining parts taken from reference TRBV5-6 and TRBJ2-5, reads DAGVTQSPTHLIKTRGQQVTLRCSPKSGHDTVSWYQQALGQGPQFIFQYYEEEERQRGNFPDRFSGHQFPNYSSELNVNALLLGDSALYLCASSSGTQERETQYFGPGTRLLVL.

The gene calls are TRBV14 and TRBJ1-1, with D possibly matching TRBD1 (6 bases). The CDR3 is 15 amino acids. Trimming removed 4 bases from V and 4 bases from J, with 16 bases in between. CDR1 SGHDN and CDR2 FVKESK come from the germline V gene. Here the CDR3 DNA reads TGTGCCAGCAGCCGAAGCAGGGGAGTAGGCACTGAAGCTTTCTTT. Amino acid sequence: CASSRSRGVGTEAFF.

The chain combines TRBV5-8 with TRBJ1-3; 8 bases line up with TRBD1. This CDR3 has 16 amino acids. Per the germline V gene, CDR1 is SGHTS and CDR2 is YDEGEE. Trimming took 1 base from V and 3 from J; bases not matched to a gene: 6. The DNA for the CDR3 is TGTGCCAGCAGCTTGTACGGACAGGGTGGTGGAAACACCATATATTTT. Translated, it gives CASSLYGQGGGNTIYF. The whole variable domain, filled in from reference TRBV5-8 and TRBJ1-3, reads EAGVTQSPTHLIKTRGQQATLRCSPISGHTSVYWYQQALGLGLQFLLWYDEGEERNRGNFPPRFSGRQFPNYSSELNVNALELEDSALYLCASSLYGQGGGNTIYFGEGSWLTVV.

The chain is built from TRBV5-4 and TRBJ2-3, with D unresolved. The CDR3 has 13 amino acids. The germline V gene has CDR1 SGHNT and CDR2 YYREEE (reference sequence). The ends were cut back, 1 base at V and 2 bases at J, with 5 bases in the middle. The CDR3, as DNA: TGTGCCAGCAGCTTGTATTCCACAGATACGCAGTATTTT. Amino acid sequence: CASSLYSTDTQYF.

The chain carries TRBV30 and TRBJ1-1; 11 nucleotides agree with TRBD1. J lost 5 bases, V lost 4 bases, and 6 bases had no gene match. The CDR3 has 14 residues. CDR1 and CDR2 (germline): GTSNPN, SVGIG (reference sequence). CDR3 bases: TGTGCCTGGACCCCGGACAGGGGGCGAACTGAAGCTTTCTTT. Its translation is CAWTPDRGRTEAFF. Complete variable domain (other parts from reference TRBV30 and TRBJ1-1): SQTIHQWPATLVQPVGSPLSLECTVEGTSNPNLYWYRQAAGRGLQLLFYSVGIGQISSEVPQNLSASRPQDRQFILSSKKLLLSDSGFYLCAWTPDRGRTEAFFGQGTRLTVV.

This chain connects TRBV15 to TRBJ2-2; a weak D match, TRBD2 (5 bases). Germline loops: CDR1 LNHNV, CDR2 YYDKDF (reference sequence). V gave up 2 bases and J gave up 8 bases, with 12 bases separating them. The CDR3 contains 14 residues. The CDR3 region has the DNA TGTGCCACCAGCAGATTGGAGGTGTTAGGGGAGCTGTTTTTT. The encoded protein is CATSRLEVLGELFF.

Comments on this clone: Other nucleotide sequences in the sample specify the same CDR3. CDR3 region: CASSVEGGSGNTIYF. CDR3 bases: TGTGCCAGCAGCGTAGAAGGAGGTTCTGGAAACACCATATATTTT. The chain uses TRBV9 and TRBJ1-3; no clear D gene. CDR1 is SGDLS and CDR2 is YYNGEE in the germline V gene. Trimming removed 0 bases at V and 1 base at J, with 8 bases between. The CDR3 contains 15 residues.

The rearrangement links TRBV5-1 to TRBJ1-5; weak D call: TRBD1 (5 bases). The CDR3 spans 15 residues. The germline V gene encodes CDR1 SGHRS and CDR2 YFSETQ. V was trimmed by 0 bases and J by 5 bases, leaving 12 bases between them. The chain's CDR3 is CASSLGQGSHQPQHF. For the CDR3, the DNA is TGCGCCAGCAGCTTGGGCCAGGGTAGTCATCAGCCCCAGCATTTT.

CDR3 nucleotides: TGTGCCAGCCGGAGGGACAGGGGTGCCTACGAGCAGTACTTC. Translation: CASRRDRGAYEQYF. The rearrangement joins TRBV6-5 to TRBJ2-7; 10 bases are shared with TRBD1. The germline V gene has CDR1 MNHEY and CDR2 SVGAGI. V lost 8 bases to trimming and J lost 2 bases; unmatched junction nucleotides: 6. There are 14 residues in the CDR3.

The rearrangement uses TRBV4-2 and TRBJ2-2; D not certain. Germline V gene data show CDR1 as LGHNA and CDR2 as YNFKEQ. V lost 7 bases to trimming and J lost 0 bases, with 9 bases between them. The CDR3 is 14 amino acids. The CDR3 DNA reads TGTGCCAGCACCGCGGCGCCGAACACCGGGGAGCTGTTTTTT. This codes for CASTAAPNTGELFF.

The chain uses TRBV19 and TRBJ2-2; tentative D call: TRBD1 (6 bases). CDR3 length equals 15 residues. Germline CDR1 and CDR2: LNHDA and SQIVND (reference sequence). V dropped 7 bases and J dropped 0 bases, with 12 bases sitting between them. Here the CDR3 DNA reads TGTGCCAGTAAAGCGCAGGGGTCGAACACCGGGGAGCTGTTTTTT. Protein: CASKAQGSNTGELFF.

Here the CDR3 reads CASSPGQSISGNTIYF. The CDR3 region has the DNA TGTGCCAGCTCACCAGGACAGAGTATCTCTGGAAACACCATATATTTT. The genes are TRBV18 and TRBJ1-3, with D possibly matching TRBD1 (6 bases). The CDR3 has 16 residues. Trimming stripped 2 bases from V and 0 bases from J, with 11 bases between. The germline gives CDR1 KGHSH, CDR2 LQKENI.